The 6 T cell receptor beta chains in this list originate from one sample, sequenced in a study of vaccination effects on CD4 cells after COVID-19. These receptors' targets are unknown. Investigators separated out CD4+ T cells once around 11 days of culture had passed. The assay was immunoSEQ multiplex PCR, and TCRdb's table has in-frame clones only and misses some. The repertoire holds more than 40,000 clones, 60% to 85% seen once, with approximately 12% in the top ten. The specimen comprised CD4+ T cells from PBMCs cultured without peptide, sampled before COVID-19 vaccination. Receptor source: a human donor who had a prior SARS-CoV-2 infection.

This rearrangement joins TRBV2 to TRBJ2-7, with D tentatively TRBD2 (5 bases). The CDR3 is 14 residues long. The germline V gene encodes CDR1 SNHLY and CDR2 FYNNEI. The ends were cut back, 3 bases at V and 3 bases at J, with 12 bases in the middle. CDR3 residues: CASSDKASSYEQYF. In DNA, the CDR3 is TGTGCCAGCAGTGACAAGGCTAGCAGCTACGAGCAGTACTTC.

V gene TRBV4-2 combines with J gene TRBJ2-5; D remains ambiguous. The CDR3 spans 13 residues. Deletions cut 5 bases from V and 3 bases from J, with 10 bases between. Per germline, CDR1 LGHNA and CDR2 YNFKEQ. CDR3 DNA: TGTGCCAGCAGCGATCAGACGGAAGAGACCCAGTACTTC. Residues: CASSDQTEETQYF.

This sequence joins TRBV4-3 and TRBJ2-3; D remains unclear. CDR1 is LGHNA, CDR2 YSLEER, per germline. The CDR3 has 14 residues. The germline V and J ends were trimmed by 0 bases and 6 bases, with 10 bases remaining between them. This CDR3 reads CASSQDGREDTQYF. CDR3 nucleotide sequence: TGCGCCAGCAGCCAAGACGGACGCGAGGATACGCAGTATTTT.

This rearrangement joins TRBV6-4 to TRBJ2-7; 7 nucleotides align to TRBD1. After removal of 7 bases from V and 3 bases from J, the junction contained 18 bases not matched to a gene. The length of the CDR3 is 17 residues. Germline V lookup: CDR1 MRHNA, CDR2 SNTAGT. The CDR3 here is CASIGPWDSRTFYEQYF. CDR3 nucleotide sequence: TGTGCCAGCATCGGACCATGGGACAGCCGCACATTCTACGAGCAGTACTTC.

This clone was detected only a few times. This rearrangement joins TRBV7-8 to TRBJ2-7; D not certain. The CDR3 has 15 amino acids. V gave up 1 base and J gave up 0 bases, with 10 bases separating them. Germline V lookup: CDR1 SGHVS, CDR2 FQNEAQ. The CDR3 nucleotides are TGTGCCAGCAGCTTAGGTCAGGCCGCCTCCTACGAGCAGTACTTC. Its translation is CASSLGQAASYEQYF.

V is TRBV3-1 (or the pseudogene TRBV3-2) and J is TRBJ2-3, with D possibly called TRBD1 or TRBD2 (5 bases each). CDR3 length equals 17 residues. Germline V gene lookup returns CDR1 LGHDT and CDR2 YNNKEL (reference sequence). Trimming left V 0 bases short and J 4 bases short, with 17 bases between. The CDR3 sequence is CASSQDGTERSADTQYF. For the CDR3, the DNA is TGTGCCAGCAGCCAAGATGGGACGGAAAGATCCGCAGATACGCAGTATTTT.